These 8 T cell receptor beta chains came from one sample sequenced in a study of graft-versus-host responses after intestinal transplantation. These TCRs are of unknown antigen specificity. Clones were sequenced by immunoSEQ multiplex PCR, and TCRdb holds only the in-frame ones, with some missing. The sample has about 26,000 clones, 82% seen once. The source was unstimulated CD4+ T cells sorted from spleen or lymph node cells, collected before intestinal transplant. These receptors came from a human donor who received an intestinal transplant.

J is TRBJ2-5 and V is TRBV10-3; weak D call: TRBD2 (5 bases). This CDR3 spans 16 amino acids. Trimming removed 6 bases from V and 9 bases from J, with 26 bases in between. CDR1 and CDR2 from the germline V gene are ENHRY and SYGVKD. DNA of the CDR3: TGTGCCATCAGGGATCATGGACTCGGATTGAAGGCGGCCCAGTACTTC. Translating it yields CAIRDHGLGLKAAQYF.

A remark on this clone: The same CDR3 arises from other DNA sequences in this sample as well. This chain links TRBV5-1 with TRBJ2-7; the match to TRBD2 covers 12 bases. J was trimmed by 6 bases and V by 0 bases; bases with no gene match: 4. The germline V gene has CDR1 SGHRS and CDR2 YFSETQ. This CDR3 is 15 amino acids long. The CDR3 here is CASSLGLAGVGEQYF. The CDR3 DNA is TGCGCCAGCAGCTTGGGACTAGCGGGAGTCGGCGAGCAGTACTTC.

This clone was found a few times. The chain is built from TRBV6-1 and TRBJ2-1; D unclear. Looked up from germline, CDR1 is MNHNS and CDR2 is SASEGT. CDR3 length: 15 amino acids. Trimming left V 4 bases short and J 0 bases short, with 10 bases between. CDR3: CASSATGRSYNEQFF. The CDR3 coding sequence is TGTGCCAGCAGTGCCACCGGCCGCTCCTACAATGAGCAGTTCTTC.

This clone was detected a few times. The chain recombines TRBV2 with TRBJ1-1, with TRBD1 as a possible D gene (5 bases). The V gene lost 6 bases and the J gene lost 0 bases, with 11 bases spanning the gap. Per germline, CDR1 SNHLY and CDR2 FYNNEI. The length of the CDR3 is 14 residues. Here the CDR3 reads CASRGEIMNTEAFF. In nucleotides, the CDR3 is TGTGCCAGCAGGGGGGAGATAATGAACACTGAAGCTTTCTTT.

This sequence joins TRBV20-1 and TRBJ2-5, with D hard to call. V dropped 5 bases and J dropped 5 bases, with 9 bases sitting between them. This CDR3 contains 11 residues. Germline loops: CDR1 DFQATT, CDR2 SNEGSKA (reference sequence). In DNA form, the CDR3 reads TGCAGTGCTTCGAATCCCGAGACCCAGTACTTC. Translating it yields CSASNPETQYF.

This clone was seen a handful of times. J is TRBJ1-6 and V is TRBV9; D is undetermined. The CDR3 runs to 14 residues. Germline-derived CDR1 and CDR2 are SGDLS and YYNGEE. The V end was cut by 1 base, the J end by 8 bases, with 10 bases between. CDR3 residues: CASSVRIGDSPLHF. For the CDR3, the DNA is TGTGCCAGCAGCGTAAGGATCGGGGATTCACCCCTCCACTTT.

With regard to this clone: One end of the junction fails to match germline, which may point to a read error. The genes are TRBV4-2 and TRBJ1-4, with 9 bases lining up with TRBD1. This CDR3 spans 14 amino acids. Per the germline V gene, CDR1 is LGHNA and CDR2 is YNFKEQ. The DNA of the CDR3 is TGTGCCAGCAGCAAAGAAACAGGGGGCGAAAAACTGTTTTTT. It translates to CASSKETGGEKLFF.

The V gene is TRBV5-4, the J gene TRBJ2-7; D perhaps matches TRBD1 (5 bases). V was pared by 4 bases and J by 0 bases, with 5 bases between. The CDR3 sequence is 12 residues long. Germline V lookup: CDR1 SGHNT, CDR2 YYREEE (reference sequence). CDR3 sequence reads: CASSRGSYEQYF. The DNA for the CDR3 is TGTGCCAGCAGCAGGGGCTCCTACGAGCAGTACTTC.